This T cell receptor beta chain comes out of a study of cytomegalovirus exposure and HLA in healthy donors (dated by TCRdb to the late 2010s). For the study in its entirety: An earlier analysis of 587 of the donors reported about 260 Gb of sequence data and 117 million unique TCR beta sequences obtained from roughly 180 million T cells. An early release covering roughly 640 HLA-typed donors comprised approximately 290 gigabases of sequencing data and around 80 million unique TCR sequences. The genetic ancestry cluster associated with self-reported Caucasian donors included around 76% of the roughly 400 genotyped donors. The study was designed to test whether signatures of past pathogen exposure could be identified by cataloging public T cell receptors. The study used immunosequencing to profile the T cell repertoires of approximately 630 subjects and linked those repertoires to cytomegalovirus serostatus. Along with the approximately 700-subject first cohort, a separate validation cohort of around 110 different subjects was used. High-throughput TCR immunosequencing, statistical association of individual TCRs with disease status, and machine learning were combined to predict cytomegalovirus infection status. A later analysis re-analyzed previously published TCR beta repertoires from approximately 700 donors and added high-resolution HLA genotyping to study TCR occurrence patterns. The later analysis used no new phenotypic data to find candidate immune exposures, relying instead on TCR beta sequences and their occurrence across donors. An earlier analysis of more than 450 of the donors used high-throughput TCR beta sequencing to judge whether each TCR beta V gene segment behaved as functional or pseudogenic. Donor age, sex, ethnicity and CMV serostatus were compiled alongside the repertoire data. A later genetic analysis used genome-wide SNP genotypes for about three fifths of the 666 donors, treating that subset as a discovery cohort. Every repertoire in the discovery cohort had been generated on one and the same sequencing platform. HLA typing covered class I and class II loci at four-digit resolution. The number of donors typed differed by locus, with about 629-640 for A, B, C, DRB1 and DQB1, roughly 520 for DQA1, approximately 570 for DPA1, and approximately 470 for DPB1. Because of strong linkage in the cohort, a handful of DR-DQ haplotypes were treated as single units for association and clustering. On average, 235,054 unique TCR beta nucleotide sequences were sequenced per donor among several hundred genotyped donors of the cohort, with roughly 18% of those sequences being non-productive. Results the study describes overall, beyond this receptor: The earlier analysis of about 600 of the donors excluded 15 to 20 rarely observed V segments, including chromosome 9 orphons, because counts were too low. In a later analysis, HLA-associated TCR beta chains showed more clonal expansion and lower generation probabilities than non-associated chains that were equally common. The authors suggested that the approach could potentially be generalized to other disease states and immunological phenotypes. When HLA alleles, especially DR and DQ, strongly co-occurred, TCR associations were difficult to assign to individual alleles. In a later analysis, TCR association rates were found to vary across HLA loci, with the most associated TCRs seen for DRB1 alleles and the fewest for HLA-C alleles. According to a later analysis, most CMV-associated TCR beta chains appeared to be HLA-restricted, and the HLA associations seemed to be driven largely by CMV exposure. In this cohort, only TCR beta chains were sequenced, and detectable features were limited by the absence of alpha or paired-chain data. Broadly in line with IMGT annotations, most TCR beta V segments showed up in productive rearrangements about 87% or about 30% of the time in an earlier analysis of 450 to 750 of the donors. Most TCR sequences were seen in very few donors, while some public TCRs were found in many individuals. Correlated functional status among segregating V segments might reflect linkage disequilibrium, but an unknown experimental factor could not be ruled out. According to a later analysis, parvovirus B19, influenza, CMV and Epstein-Barr virus appeared linked to several top co-occurrence clusters. The only immune exposure information available for the cohort was CMV serostatus. At a false discovery rate of 0.05, a later analysis linked 15,000 to 20,000 TCR beta sequences to specific HLA alleles. In both the original and validation cohorts, the classifier was reported to diagnose cytomegalovirus status with high specificity and sensitivity. Three of the identified cytomegalovirus-associated TCR beta chains were confirmed in vitro to be specific for cytomegalovirus antigens. V-gene and J-gene trimming of TCR beta chains was associated with a missense DCLRE1C variant in a later genetic analysis, and the association was replicated in an independent cohort. HLA typing was unavailable for some donors at each locus, so association tests used only the typed subset. According to a later genetic analysis, donors in an Asian-associated ancestry cluster had fewer N-insertions in productive TCRs than the roughly 660-donor mean. A cluster of highly shared sequence variants was judged likely to represent a technical artifact of the sequencing pipeline. A further reported finding was that TCR beta sequences accurately predicted the HLA-A and HLA-B alleles for most subjects in the first cohort. Roughly uniform sequencing depth across donors was assumed in presence/absence analyses, although this assumption may not hold. Some IMGT-functional V segments, including TRBV6-2 and TRBV6-3, could not be distinguished by the 87-base-pair reads and were therefore excluded. A total of 150 or so TCR beta chains were listed by the study as associated with cytomegalovirus.

As to this clone: The antigen it recognizes is unknown. No qualities accompany the bases; no much larger clone lies one base away.

The CDR3 numbers 18 residues from cysteine through phenylalanine. Only the CDR3 part of the read is kept: 54 bases, read in frame from the first base. The junction carries 21 bases between V and J, which are trimmed by 4 bases and 0 bases respectively. The CDR1 and CDR2 encoded by the germline V gene are MGHRA and YSYEKL. The library was obtained by the immunoSEQ multiplex PCR assay. The multiplex PCR relied on a mix of 60 forward primers for TCR Vbeta segments and 13 reverse primers for TCR Jbeta segments. The CDR3 region of rearranged TCR beta genes was amplified from genomic DNA with a multiplex PCR assay. The Illumina HiSeq System was used to sequence the amplified TCR beta libraries as 87-base-pair reads. Processing in the source paper ran as follows. In a later analysis, tens of millions of unique TCR beta chains were counted across the roughly 700 repertoires, and about 9.9 million of these chains were shared by at least two donors. To remove PCR and sequencing errors, raw reads were error-corrected and collapsed into unique sequences using a nearest-neighbor algorithm that merged closely related sequences. CDR3 sequences were aligned to IMGT reference sequences to assign V, D and J gene segments. Each retained sequence needed at least a six-nucleotide match to both a V gene segment and a J gene segment. Rearrangements were classified as productive when the CDR3 lacked stop codons and remained in frame with V and J, and all other rearrangements were classified as non-productive. CDR3 was defined according to IMGT convention as the region running from the second conserved V-encoded cysteine to the conserved J-encoded phenylalanine. The earlier analysis of about 500 of the donors excluded sequences that lacked an unambiguous match to a single V gene segment. In an earlier analysis of approximately 550 of the donors, V segments were called functional above 56.7% productive rearrangements and were called segregating when the between-donor standard deviation exceeded 5%. A statistical classification framework was developed to diagnose cytomegalovirus status using the catalog of TCR beta chain sequences. V and J gene assignment, in a later analysis, came from comparing TCR nucleotide sequences with IMGT/GENE-DB human TR gene sequences. The TCRdist pipeline was used in a later analysis to assign CDR3 sequences and most-parsimonious VDJ recombination scenarios. In a later analysis, each TCR beta chain was defined by its CDR3 amino acid sequence together with its V-gene family, and reads without a unique V-gene family were excluded. As a way to deal with suspected cross-contamination and a sequencing artifact, a later analysis dropped hundreds of nucleotide sequences that were highly shared and had low generation probability. A later analysis calculated a clonal expansion index for each public chain from normalized within-repertoire ranks of inferred template counts. In a later analysis, generation probabilities were computed using a VDJ recombination model fitted to out-of-frame rearrangements, and the results were checked against IGoR. In a later analysis, hypergeometric tests were used to score TCR-TCR, TCR-HLA and TCR-CMV co-occurrence, with a repertoire-size bias correction applied to TCR pairs. False discovery rates were estimated in a later analysis by permuting HLA or CMV assignments 20 times. A later analysis grouped co-occurring TCRs with DBSCAN, adding TCRdist sequence similarity when clustering within HLA-allele-positive subsets. Repertoires with fewer than 30,000 or more than 120,000 public chains were left out of co-occurrence clustering, as were about 5 repertoires with anomalous nucleotide sharing. Not all clones reach the TCRdb copy of this immuneACCESS table, which keeps in-frame sequences only. Checked studies attribute under half of the gap to unresolved V genes and leave the rest unexplained. Clone size and V and J calls were adopted from that table, with D and trimming inferred from the DNA. A total of 40,000 to 55,000 clones appear in this sample, 65% to 80% of them only once. The ten top clones hold around 5.9% of the sample.

The cohort consisted of 650 to 850 healthy bone marrow donors. At the time of sampling, every cohort member was nominally healthy, though immune exposures that went unrecorded were likely present. The donor tested CMV seronegative and was one of the 352 seronegative cohort members. A peripheral blood sample was provided by each donor, and peripheral blood mononuclear cells were used for TCR beta sequencing. Genomic DNA was extracted from the blood cell samples with the Qiagen DNeasy Blood Extraction Kit. The sample taken for sequencing was PBMCs. The chain uses TRBV4-1 and TRBJ1-1; possibly the D gene is TRBD1, per 6 matching bases. This TCR derives from a man younger than 45 in good health and CMV-seronegative. The DNA reads as follows: TGCGCCAGCAGCCTGGGAGAGGGACACCTTCGGATGAACACTGAAGCTTTCTTT. Its amino acids are CASSLGEGHLRMNTEAFF.